The next 27 T cell receptor beta chains were all read from a single sample in a study of T-cell memory formation after mild COVID-19. One entry per CDR3 protein, called by TCRdb with MiXCR from the 5' RACE reads. Among about 470,000 distinct CDR3 sequences, around a sixth were seen once, and the ten largest hold roughly an eighth. The specimen was PBMCs or a T cell subset sorted from them (not recorded which). These receptors were obtained from an adult woman who had mild COVID-19 (a few samples of this study predate the infection). Cell type and time point are not known.

The rearrangement uses TRBV7-8 and TRBJ1-2; D perhaps matches TRBD1 (5 bases). This CDR3 has 14 amino acids. Trimming took 0 bases from V and 8 from J, leaving 13 bases between them. Germline-derived CDR1 and CDR2 are SGHVS and FQNEAQ. The CDR3 loop reads CASSLAETAGGYTF. The DNA for the CDR3 is TGTGCCAGCAGCTTAGCCGAGACAGCGGGCGGCTACACCTTC.

This clonotype occurred many times. The chain uses TRBV29-1 and TRBJ2-7, with 7 nucleotides matching TRBD1. There are 16 residues in the CDR3. The J segment lost 6 bases and the V segment lost 4 bases, leaving 18 bases of the junction unmatched. Per germline, CDR1 SQVTM and CDR2 ANQGSEA. The CDR3 here is CSVGRGGMGAGGEQYF. For the CDR3, the DNA is TGCAGCGTTGGACGCGGCGGCATGGGGGCAGGGGGCGAGCAGTACTTC.

This clonotype turned up a few times. In nucleotides, the CDR3 is TGTGCCAGCAGCCTACCGACAGGCACAGATACGCAGTATTTT. Amino acid sequence: CASSLPTGTDTQYF. This rearrangement joins TRBV9 to TRBJ2-3; the D gene is possibly TRBD1 (5 bases). Germline V gene sequence: CDR1 SGDLS, CDR2 YYNGEE. This CDR3 has 14 residues. Trimming removed 4 bases at V and 1 base at J, with 10 bases between.

The chain employs TRBV29-1 and TRBJ2-1; TRBD2 agrees at 8 bases. In germline, CDR1 is SQVTM, CDR2 ANQGSEA. This CDR3 is 15 amino acids long. J was trimmed by 8 bases and V by 5 bases; bases with no gene match: 14. CDR3 nucleotides: TGCAGCGTTAAGGGGCCCGGGGGGGCCGTAGATGAGCAGTTCTTC. It translates to CSVKGPGGAVDEQFF.

In its sample, this clonotype was seen a few times. The chain joins TRBV6-5 to TRBJ2-1; a possible D gene is TRBD2 (5 bases). This CDR3 is built from 16 residues. Looked up from germline, CDR1 is MNHEY and CDR2 is SVGAGI. With 0 bases removed from V and 7 bases from J, the gap between germline ends came to 16 bases. CDR3 in amino acids: CASSYSISSFENEQFF. The DNA of the CDR3 is TGTGCCAGCAGTTACTCGATTTCTAGCTTCGAGAATGAGCAGTTCTTC.

The rearrangement links TRBV18 to TRBJ2-1; D perhaps matches TRBD1 (6 bases). CDR1 is KGHSH, CDR2 LQKENI, per germline. This CDR3 contains 13 residues. V was cut by 0 bases and J by 7 bases, with 7 bases left in between. CDR3 in amino acids: CASSPPTGNEQFF. CDR3 DNA: TGTGCCAGCTCACCACCAACAGGGAATGAGCAGTTCTTC.

This clonotype has a handful of counts. The chain is built from TRBV5-1 and TRBJ1-2, with a weak D call TRBD1 (5 bases). Germline CDR1 SGHRS, CDR2 YFSETQ. This CDR3 has 13 residues. Trimming shortened V by 4 bases and J by 5 bases, and 12 bases separated the two germline ends. CDR3 coding DNA: TGCGCCAGCAGCGTCGGATCAGGGTATGGCTACACCTTC. Its translation is CASSVGSGYGYTF. The variable domain in full, with the rest retrieved from reference TRBV5-1 and TRBJ1-2, is KAGVTQTPRYLIKTRGQQVTLSCSPISGHRSVSWYQQTPGQGLQFLFEYFSETQRNKGNFPGRFSGRQFSNSRSEMNVSTLELGDSALYLCASSVGSGYGYTFGSGTRLTVV.

The sample holds a few counts of this clonotype. This chain joins TRBV6-5 and TRBJ1-5, with D uncertain. V lost 4 bases and J lost 7, with 14 bases in between. CDR3 size: 14 residues. CDR1 and CDR2 (germline): MNHEY, SVGAGI. The CDR3 sequence: CASSSGAGVQPQHF. The CDR3 DNA reads TGTGCCAGCAGTTCGGGAGCTGGGGTCCAGCCCCAGCATTTT.

The V gene is TRBV7-2, the J gene TRBJ2-7, with 8 nucleotides matching TRBD2. This CDR3 is built from 15 residues. Trimming took 10 bases from V and 2 from J; bases not matched to a gene: 13. The germline gives CDR1 SGHTA, CDR2 FQGNSA. In nucleotides, the CDR3 is TGTGCCATCGTCGGGGCGGGAGGAGTCCCCTACGAGCAGTACTTC. Translation: CAIVGAGGVPYEQYF.

This rearrangement joins TRBV7-8 to TRBJ2-5; no reliable D call. The CDR3 loop spans 15 amino acids. Germline CDR1 SGHVS, CDR2 FQNEAQ. V lost 0 bases and J 4 bases, leaving 12 bases between the germline ends. This chain's CDR3 is CASSLAQQVRETQYF. CDR3 DNA sequence: TGTGCCAGCAGCTTAGCGCAGCAGGTGCGAGAGACCCAGTACTTC.

Only a few counts were recorded for this clonotype. Germline and junction disagree at one end, which may indicate a read error. The chain recombines TRBV7-9 with TRBJ2-7; 10 bases match TRBD2. In germline, CDR1 is SEHNR, CDR2 FQNEAQ (reference sequence). The CDR3 spans 15 residues. The CDR3 reads CASSLAGAPLYEQYF. CDR3 bases: TGTGCCAGCAGCCTAGCGGGAGCCCCCCTTTACGAGCAGTACTTC.

This clonotype occurred a few times. The genes are TRBV9 and TRBJ2-1, with D possibly matching TRBD2 (5 bases). The CDR3 is made up of 16 amino acids. The germline gives CDR1 SGDLS, CDR2 YYNGEE. Trimming stripped 4 bases from V and 9 bases from J, with 23 bases between. Written as DNA, the CDR3 is TGTGCCAGCAGCCCACCGTGCCCCCTCGTAGGAGGTGAGCAGTTCTTC. Its protein product is CASSPPCPLVGGEQFF.

This clonotype has more than one count but fewer than ten. This rearrangement joins TRBV24-1 to TRBJ2-1, with no clear D. V lost 4 bases and J lost 8, with 14 bases in between. The length of the CDR3 is 14 residues. CDR1 and CDR2 (germline): KGHDR, SFDVKD. The CDR3 sequence: CATSDLRLGDEQFF. CDR3 DNA sequence: TGTGCCACCAGTGACCTGAGACTCGGCGATGAGCAGTTCTTC.

The V call is TRBV6-5, the J call TRBJ1-1; D gene unclear. The CDR3 sequence is 13 residues long. CDR1 and CDR2 from the germline V gene are MNHEY and SVGAGI. Trimming left V 7 bases short and J 4 bases short, with 13 bases between. This CDR3 is CASTPRWGTEAFF. Here the CDR3 DNA reads TGTGCCAGCACCCCCCGATGGGGCACTGAAGCTTTCTTT.

The chain employs TRBV2 and TRBJ1-2; the match to TRBD1 covers 7 bases. The CDR3 runs to 14 residues. Germline values: CDR1 SNHLY, CDR2 FYNNEI. V lost 5 bases, J lost 7 bases, and 10 bases stayed unmatched. For the CDR3, the DNA is TGTGCCAGCAGTTCTCCGGGACAGTTCGGTGGCTACACCTTC. Translating it yields CASSSPGQFGGYTF.

This clonotype appeared many times. The chain recombines TRBV12-3 or TRBV12-4 with TRBJ1-2; D is ambiguous. V dropped 5 bases and J dropped 3 bases, with 19 bases sitting between them. This CDR3 contains 16 residues. The CDR3 DNA reads as TGTGCCAGCAGTCCTCTTCTCGCCGACACCCACTATGGCTACACCTTC. This sequence encodes CASSPLLADTHYGYTF.

The chain uses TRBV4-2 and TRBJ2-7; TRBD2 matches 9 bases. J lost 3 bases, V lost 2 bases, and 5 bases had no gene match. The CDR3 has 15 residues. CDR1 and CDR2 (germline): LGHNA, YNFKEQ. CDR3 protein: CASSQLRLADYEQYF. The CDR3 DNA sequence: TGTGCCAGCAGCCAATTACGACTAGCGGACTACGAGCAGTACTTC.

The chain combines TRBV5-6 with TRBJ1-6; D ambiguous. V lost 0 bases, J lost 6 bases, and 4 bases lay in between. The germline gives CDR1 SGHDT, CDR2 YYEEEE. The CDR3 has 13 residues. The DNA for the CDR3 is TGTGCCAGCAGCTTGGCGGCTAATTCACCCCTCCACTTT. Translating gives CASSLAANSPLHF.

In its sample, this clonotype was seen a few times. The chain links TRBV30 to TRBJ1-2, with 10 bases fitting TRBD1. Germline CDR1 and CDR2: GTSNPN and SVGIG (reference sequence). The V and J ends lost 5 bases and 1 base, in that order; junction bases with no gene match: 1. This CDR3 has 13 residues. Here the CDR3 DNA reads TGTGCCTGGCGGACAGGGGGTAACTATGGCTACACCTTC. It encodes CAWRTGGNYGYTF.

The table lists this clonotype with a few counts. This sequence joins TRBV4-1 and TRBJ2-1; TRBD2 is a possible D gene (7 bases). V lost 3 bases, J lost 4 bases, and 22 bases lay in between. Germline CDR1 reads MGHRA; CDR2 reads YSYEKL. The length of the CDR3 is 18 residues. CDR3: CASSQRGLAGDPYNEQFF. The CDR3 nucleotides are TGCGCCAGCAGCCAGAGGGGGTTGGCGGGAGACCCTTACAATGAGCAGTTCTTC.

This clonotype has only a few counts. The V gene is TRBV5-4, the J gene TRBJ2-7; D tentatively reads TRBD1 or TRBD2 (5 bases each). The length of the CDR3 is 12 residues. Trimming pared 2 bases from V and 7 bases from J, leaving 10 bases between. Germline assignment: CDR1 SGHNT and CDR2 YYREEE (reference sequence). Written as DNA, the CDR3 is TGTGCCAGCAGCTTCGGGGCAGGAGAGCAGTACTTC. The encoded protein is CASSFGAGEQYF. The whole variable domain, filled in from reference TRBV5-4 and TRBJ2-7, reads ETGVTQSPTHLIKTRGQQVTLRCSSQSGHNTVSWYQQALGQGPQFIFQYYREEENGRGNFPPRFSGLQFPNYSSELNVNALELDDSALYLCASSFGAGEQYFGPGTRLTVT.

In this sample, this clonotype turned up a few times. The chain uses TRBV12-3 or TRBV12-4 and TRBJ2-7; D ambiguous. The CDR3 has 13 amino acids. The V end was cut by 3 bases, the J end by 1 base, with 7 bases between. The CDR3 DNA is TGTGCCAGCAGTTTCTTCCAATCCTACGAGCAGTACTTC. It codes for CASSFFQSYEQYF.

A few counts support this clonotype. This chain uses TRBV6-5 with TRBJ1-5; 9 nucleotides line up with TRBD1. The CDR3 sequence is 15 residues long. Germline V lookup: CDR1 MNHEY, CDR2 SVGAGI. With V trimmed by 0 bases and J by 10 bases, 7 bases remained unmatched. The CDR3 reads CASSYSDRGNYPQHF. The DNA of the CDR3 is TGTGCCAGCAGTTACTCGGACAGGGGTAATTATCCCCAGCATTTT.

J is TRBJ1-1 and V is TRBV5-4; D is perhaps TRBD1 (6 bases). Trimming pared 5 bases from V and 0 bases from J, leaving 20 bases between. Germline V gives CDR1 SGHNT, CDR2 YYREEE (reference sequence). The CDR3 extends over 17 amino acids. CDR3 coding DNA: TGTGCCAGCAGTTCGGAGACAGGTTGGGCCATGAACACTGAAGCTTTCTTT. Translating gives CASSSETGWAMNTEAFF.

The chain carries TRBV19 and TRBJ1-1; no definite D call. CDR1 and CDR2 (germline): LNHDA, SQIVND (reference sequence). The CDR3 has 16 residues. Trimming took 3 bases from V and 0 from J, leaving 14 bases between them. CDR3 amino acids: CASSMLRRSLNTEAFF. Written as DNA, the CDR3 is TGTGCCAGTAGTATGTTGAGGAGGAGTCTGAACACTGAAGCTTTCTTT.

The gene calls are TRBV11-2 and TRBJ2-3; TRBD2 aligns across 7 bases. Germline V gives CDR1 SGHAT, CDR2 FQNNGV. The junction had 18 bases not matched to a gene; V was cut back by 5 bases and J by 4 bases. This CDR3 spans 18 amino acids. CDR3 in amino acids: CASSLRRFTGGNADTQYF. The CDR3 DNA reads as TGTGCCAGCAGCCTTAGGCGGTTCACGGGGGGAAATGCAGATACGCAGTATTTT.

The CDR3 region is CASNSQGQRIMNTEAFF. DNA for the CDR3: TGTGCCAGCAACTCTCAGGGACAGAGAATAATGAACACTGAAGCTTTCTTT. The chain links TRBV7-9 to TRBJ1-1; 7 bases are a match to TRBD1. Germline V gives CDR1 SEHNR, CDR2 FQNEAQ (reference sequence). The CDR3 has 17 residues. V shed 7 bases, J shed 0 bases, and the junction held 14 bases outside the gene matches.